This TCR beta chain was observed in a study of identical twins. A universal primer site came from template switching; cDNA carried unique molecular identifiers. TCRdb re-derived calls from the 5' RACE reads in MiXCR, one entry per CDR3 protein. The sample has about 300,000 distinct CDR3 sequences; 10% to 15% are singletons. This clonotype showed up just a few times. What it recognizes is unknown. General observations from the study: When twins shared out-of-frame alpha sequences, those sequences had excess low generation probability.

V lost 1 base and J lost 4, with 9 bases in between. The CDR3 sequence is 14 residues long. All donors were healthy Caucasians. The same data also went into a second study, on yellow fever vaccine responses in identical twins.

This chain joins TRBV12-3 or TRBV12-4 and TRBJ2-3; TRBD2 might be the D (6 bases). The sequenced sample consisted of CD8+ T cells sorted from blood. This TCR was recovered from a young woman in good health. The CDR3, as DNA: TGTGCCAGCAGTTTAGAGGCGGGGTCAGATACGCAGTATTTT. As protein: CASSLEAGSDTQYF.